The text below deals with one T cell receptor beta chain. The data stem from a study of blood T cell repertoires in COVID-19. The wider study: Material from acute and convalescent COVID-19 was sourced from the United States, Italy and Spain. The cDNA or gDNA used as material had been derived from T cells, B-cell-depleted T cells, or PBMCs.

The V gene lost 1 base and the J gene lost 5 bases, with 8 bases spanning the gap. This CDR3 has 13 amino acids. Germline V lookup: CDR1 SGHTA, CDR2 FQGTGA. Authors' data handling: Estimation of nucleated cell counts relied on the amplification of reference gene primers. Repertoires were generated with immunoSEQ multiplex PCR, while TCRdb's copy carries only in-frame clones and drops some. That table furnishes V, J and clone size, whereas the DNA furnished D and trimming. The data hold more than 150,000 clones, with roughly 80% observed a single time. The sequence was collected from a middle-aged man who had recovered from COVID-19. Input material: peripheral blood. V is TRBV7-3 and J is TRBJ1-1; D might be TRBD1 (6 bases). The CDR3 coding sequence is TGTGCCAGCAGCTTAATAAGGGGGACTGAAGCTTTCTTT. Protein product: CASSLIRGTEAFF.